This T cell receptor beta chain was captured in a study of regulatory T cells in long-lasting Graves disease. Points from the study as a whole: Sharing of public clonotypes was greater in persistent patients (under 3,000) than in new patients (more than 900). Segments TRBV28, TRBJ1-2 and TRBJ2-5 showed preferential usage in persistent disease.

This CDR3 has 18 amino acids. V lost 4 bases and J lost 8; bases outside the gene matches: 18. Germline V lookup: CDR1 SGHKS, CDR2 YYEKEE (reference sequence). According to the study, TCR beta libraries were built with iRepertoire HTBI primers and CDR3-region Arm-PCR. TCRdb reprocessed the multiplex PCR reads with MiXCR, giving one entry per CDR3 protein. The sample includes about 300,000 distinct CDR3 sequences, 15% to 20% of them seen just once. Comments on this clonotype: Its antigen is undetermined. A single base separates this from a much larger clone, so it may be a read error.

Time point: newly diagnosed GD, antithyroid drugs for less than 3 months. With RNA extracted from PBMCs as input, the TCR library was made. The receptor's source is a female donor with Graves disease. This chain uses TRBV5-5 with TRBJ2-2, with 9 bases fitting TRBD2. The starting material was peripheral blood mononuclear cells (PBMCs), obtained at new diagnosis, from a patient treated with antithyroid drugs. CDR3 region: CASSPGTRRLAERGELFF. The CDR3 DNA reads as TGTGCCAGCAGCCCTGGGACACGGAGACTAGCGGAGCGGGGGGAGCTGTTTTTT. Full variable domain (rest looked up from reference TRBV5-5 and TRBJ2-2): DAGVTQSPTHLIKTRGQQVTLRCSPISGHKSVSWYQQVLGQGPQFIFQYYEKEERGRGNFPDRFSARQFPNYSSELNVNALLLGDSALYLCASSPGTRRLAERGELFFGEGSRLTVL.